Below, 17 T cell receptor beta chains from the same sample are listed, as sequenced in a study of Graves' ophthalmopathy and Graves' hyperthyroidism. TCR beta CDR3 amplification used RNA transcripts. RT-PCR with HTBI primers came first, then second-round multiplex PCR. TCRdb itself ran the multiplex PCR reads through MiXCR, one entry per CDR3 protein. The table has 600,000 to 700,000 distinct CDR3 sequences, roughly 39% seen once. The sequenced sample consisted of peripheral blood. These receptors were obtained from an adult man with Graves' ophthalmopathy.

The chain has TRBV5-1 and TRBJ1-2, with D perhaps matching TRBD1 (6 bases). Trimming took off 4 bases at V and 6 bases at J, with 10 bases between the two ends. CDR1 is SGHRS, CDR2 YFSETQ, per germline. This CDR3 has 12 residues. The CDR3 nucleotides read TGCGCCAGCAGCCCCGGGGACAATGGCTACACCTTC. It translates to CASSPGDNGYTF.

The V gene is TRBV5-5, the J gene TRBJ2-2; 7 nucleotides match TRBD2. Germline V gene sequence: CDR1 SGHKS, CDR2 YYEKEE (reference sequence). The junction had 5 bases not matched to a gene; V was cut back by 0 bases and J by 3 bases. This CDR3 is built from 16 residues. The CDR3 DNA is TGTGCCAGCAGCTTGGGTCTAGCGGCCTACACCGGGGAGCTGTTTTTT. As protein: CASSLGLAAYTGELFF.

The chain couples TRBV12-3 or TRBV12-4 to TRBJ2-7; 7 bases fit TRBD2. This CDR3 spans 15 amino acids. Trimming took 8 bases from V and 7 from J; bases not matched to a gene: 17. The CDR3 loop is CASLPGGAGVGEQYF. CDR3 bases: TGTGCCAGCCTGCCCGGAGGCGCGGGAGTAGGTGAGCAGTACTTC.

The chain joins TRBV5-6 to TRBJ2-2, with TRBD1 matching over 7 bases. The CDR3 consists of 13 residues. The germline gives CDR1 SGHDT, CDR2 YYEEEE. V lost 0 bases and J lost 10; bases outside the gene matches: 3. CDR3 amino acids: CASSLAQGKELFF. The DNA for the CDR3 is TGTGCCAGCAGCTTGGCACAGGGGAAGGAGCTGTTTTTT.

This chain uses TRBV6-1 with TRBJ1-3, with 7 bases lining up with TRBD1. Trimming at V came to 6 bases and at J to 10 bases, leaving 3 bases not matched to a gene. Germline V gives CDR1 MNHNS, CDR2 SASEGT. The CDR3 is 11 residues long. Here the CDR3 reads CASRTGRTIYF. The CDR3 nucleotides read TGTGCCAGCAGGACAGGGCGTACCATATATTTT.

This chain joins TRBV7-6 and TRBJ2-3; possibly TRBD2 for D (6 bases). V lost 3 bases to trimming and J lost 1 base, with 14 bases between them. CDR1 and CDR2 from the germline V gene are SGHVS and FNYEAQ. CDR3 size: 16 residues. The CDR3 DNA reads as TGTGCCAGCAGCTTCCTCGGGGGATTCGGCACAGATACGCAGTATTTT. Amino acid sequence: CASSFLGGFGTDTQYF.

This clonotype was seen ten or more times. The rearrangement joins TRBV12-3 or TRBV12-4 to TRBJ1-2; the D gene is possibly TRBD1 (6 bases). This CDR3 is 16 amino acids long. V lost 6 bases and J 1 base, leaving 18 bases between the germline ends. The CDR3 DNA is TGTGCCAGCAGACACGGTGGAGGGGGAATTAACTATGGCTACACCTTC. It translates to CASRHGGGGINYGYTF.

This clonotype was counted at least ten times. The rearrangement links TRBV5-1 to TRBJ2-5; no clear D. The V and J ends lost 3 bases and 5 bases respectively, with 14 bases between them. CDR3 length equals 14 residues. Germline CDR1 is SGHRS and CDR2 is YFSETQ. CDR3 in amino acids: CASSSQGWVETQYF. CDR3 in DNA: TGCGCCAGCAGCTCACAAGGCTGGGTGGAGACCCAGTACTTC.

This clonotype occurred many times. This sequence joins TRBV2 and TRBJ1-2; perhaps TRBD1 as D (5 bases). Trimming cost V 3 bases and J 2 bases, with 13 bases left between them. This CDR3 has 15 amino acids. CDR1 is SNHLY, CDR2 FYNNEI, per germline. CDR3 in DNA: TGTGCCAGCAGTGATGCTGGGACGGCGAACTATGGCTACACCTTC. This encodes CASSDAGTANYGYTF.

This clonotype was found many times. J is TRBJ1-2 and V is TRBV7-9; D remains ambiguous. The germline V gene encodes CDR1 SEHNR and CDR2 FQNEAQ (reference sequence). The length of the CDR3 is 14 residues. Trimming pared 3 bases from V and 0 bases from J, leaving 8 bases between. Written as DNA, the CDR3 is TGTGCCAGCAGCTTTACTGGGACTAACTATGGCTACACCTTC. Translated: CASSFTGTNYGYTF.

CDR3 amino acids: CASSLGSGGVSEQYF. CDR3 bases: TGTGCCAGCAGCTTAGGGTCAGGGGGCGTGAGCGAGCAGTACTTC. V is TRBV7-9 and J is TRBJ2-7; 8 bases are a match to TRBD1. The V gene end was trimmed by 1 base and the J gene end by 6 bases; junction bases not matched to a gene: 8. Germline V CDR1 and CDR2: SEHNR, FQNEAQ (reference sequence). The CDR3 length is 15 residues.

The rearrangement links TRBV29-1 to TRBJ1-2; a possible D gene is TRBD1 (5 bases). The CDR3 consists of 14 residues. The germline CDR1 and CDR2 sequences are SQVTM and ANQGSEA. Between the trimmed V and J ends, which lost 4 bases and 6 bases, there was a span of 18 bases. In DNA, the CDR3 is TGCAGCGTTGCTCAGGGCGCCTCGGTTGATGGCTACACCTTC. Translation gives CSVAQGASVDGYTF.

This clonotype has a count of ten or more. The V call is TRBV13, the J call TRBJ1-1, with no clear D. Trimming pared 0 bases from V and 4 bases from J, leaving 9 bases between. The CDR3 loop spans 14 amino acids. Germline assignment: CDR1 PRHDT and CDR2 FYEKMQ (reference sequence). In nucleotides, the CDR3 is TGTGCCAGCAGCTTAGGAATCACGGCCACTGAAGCTTTCTTT. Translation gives CASSLGITATEAFF.

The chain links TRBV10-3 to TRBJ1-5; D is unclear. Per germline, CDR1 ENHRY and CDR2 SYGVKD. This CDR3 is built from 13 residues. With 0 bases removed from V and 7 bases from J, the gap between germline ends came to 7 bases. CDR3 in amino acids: CAISESTRQPQHF. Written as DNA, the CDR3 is TGTGCCATCAGTGAGTCGACACGGCAGCCCCAGCATTTT.

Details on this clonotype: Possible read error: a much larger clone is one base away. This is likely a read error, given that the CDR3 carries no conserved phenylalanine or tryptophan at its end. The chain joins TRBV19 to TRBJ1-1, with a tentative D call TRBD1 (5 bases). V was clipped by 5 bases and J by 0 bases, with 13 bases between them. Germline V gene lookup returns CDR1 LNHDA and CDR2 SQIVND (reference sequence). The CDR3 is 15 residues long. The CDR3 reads CASSPRDSLNTEAFL. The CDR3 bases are TGTGCCAGTAGTCCTCGCGACAGCCTGAACACTGAAGCTTTCCTT.

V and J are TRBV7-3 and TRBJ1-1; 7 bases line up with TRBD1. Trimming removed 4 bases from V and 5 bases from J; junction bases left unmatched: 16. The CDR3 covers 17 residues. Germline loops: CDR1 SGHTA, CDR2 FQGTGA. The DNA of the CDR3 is TGTGCCAGCAGCTCAATCTGGGACAGAAAACTAGGGACTGAAGCTTTCTTT. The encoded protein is CASSSIWDRKLGTEAFF.

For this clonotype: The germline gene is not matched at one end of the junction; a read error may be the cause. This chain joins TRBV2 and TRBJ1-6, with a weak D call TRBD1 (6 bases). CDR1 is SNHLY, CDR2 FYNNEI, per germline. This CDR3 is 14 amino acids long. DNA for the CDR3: TGTGCCAGCACTGGGGGCTATTATAATTCACCCCCCCACTTT. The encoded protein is CASTGGYYNSPPHF.